The 10 T cell receptor beta chains below come from one sample, sequenced in a study of identifying expanded T cells in peripheral blood. Using immunoSEQ multiplex PCR, the repertoire was profiled, and TCRdb retains in-frame clones only, with some absent. The table records around 100,000 clones, 88% of them present only once. Sequences were obtained from blood. These receptors were taken from a person aged 18 to 70 in good health.

V is TRBV6-5 and J is TRBJ2-7; 13 bases align to TRBD2. The V gene end was trimmed by 6 bases and the J gene end by 6 bases; junction bases not matched to a gene: 8. The germline V gene has CDR1 MNHEY and CDR2 SVGAGI. The CDR3 is 15 amino acids. The CDR3 reads CASRWTSGSFSEQYF. The CDR3 bases are TGTGCCAGCAGGTGGACTAGCGGGAGTTTCAGCGAGCAGTACTTC.

This chain uses TRBV4-3 with TRBJ2-2; D possibly corresponds to TRBD1 (6 bases). V was trimmed by 1 base and J by 0 bases, leaving 12 bases between them. Germline V gene sequence: CDR1 LGHNA, CDR2 YSLEER. The CDR3 contains 17 residues. In DNA, the CDR3 is TGCGCCAGCAGCCAAGGCGCGGACAGTTCGAACACCGGGGAGCTGTTTTTT. This translates into CASSQGADSSNTGELFF.

The chain has TRBV5-6 and TRBJ1-1; no reliable D call. CDR1 is SGHDT, CDR2 YYEEEE, per germline. Trimming removed 4 bases from V and 4 bases from J, with 14 bases in between. This CDR3 is built from 14 residues. CDR3 in DNA: TGTGCCAGCAGCCTGACAAACCCGGGCACTGAAGCTTTCTTT. Translating it yields CASSLTNPGTEAFF.

The chain combines TRBV5-1 with TRBJ2-1, with unresolved D. Trimming left V 2 bases short and J 6 bases short, with 12 bases between. The germline V gene encodes CDR1 SGHRS and CDR2 YFSETQ. This CDR3 comprises 14 residues. The CDR3 region is CASSFGQTSNEQFF. The CDR3 nucleotides are TGCGCCAGCAGCTTTGGGCAGACGAGCAATGAGCAGTTCTTC.

V is TRBV7-3 and J is TRBJ1-1; D remains unclear. CDR3 length equals 14 residues. The germline V gene encodes CDR1 SGHTA and CDR2 FQGTGA. V dropped 2 bases and J dropped 1 base, with 8 bases sitting between them. The DNA of the CDR3 is TGTGCCAGCAGCTTACGACAAGGGAACACTGAAGCTTTCTTT. Residues: CASSLRQGNTEAFF.

For the CDR3, the DNA is TGTGCCAGCACCAAAGCGTTAGGGGGAGGGCAGCCCCAGCATTTT. Its translation is CASTKALGGGQPQHF. The gene calls are TRBV6-5 and TRBJ1-5; a weak D match, TRBD1 (6 bases). Germline V lookup: CDR1 MNHEY, CDR2 SVGAGI. This CDR3 is built from 15 residues. V gave up 7 bases and J gave up 7 bases, with 20 bases separating them.

The J gene is TRBJ2-7, the V gene TRBV7-8; D might be TRBD1 (6 bases). The length of the CDR3 is 15 residues. CDR1 and CDR2 from the germline V gene are SGHVS and FQNEAQ. Trimming took 5 bases from V and 1 from J, leaving 15 bases between them. The CDR3 bases are TGTGCCAGCAGCGGCACAGGGATCCCATCCTACGAGCAGTACTTC. It encodes CASSGTGIPSYEQYF.

CDR3 in amino acids: CASSAAGGGGNTIYF. CDR3 in DNA: TGTGCCAGTAGTGCCGCAGGGGGAGGTGGAAACACCATATATTTT. This chain uses TRBV19 with TRBJ1-3; 7 bases are a match to TRBD1. The germline V gene has CDR1 LNHDA and CDR2 SQIVND (reference sequence). This CDR3 is built from 15 residues. Losses at the gene ends were 5 bases for V and 3 bases for J; bases not matched to a gene: 7. Variable domain in full (rest from reference TRBV19 and TRBJ1-3): DGGITQSPKYLFRKEGQNVTLSCEQNLNHDAMYWYRQDPGQGLRLIYYSQIVNDFQKGDIAEGYSVSREKKESFPLTVTSAQKNPTAFYLCASSAAGGGGNTIYFGEGSWLTVV.

This chain links TRBV2 with TRBJ2-2, with D possibly TRBD2 on 7 matching bases. This CDR3 spans 15 amino acids. Trimming took 6 bases from V and 5 from J, leaving 16 bases between them. Germline loops: CDR1 SNHLY, CDR2 FYNNEI. The CDR3 DNA is TGTGCCAGCAGCCCCTCGGCGGGGGCAACCGGGGAGCTGTTTTTT. It encodes CASSPSAGATGELFF. The full variable domain, rest sourced from reference TRBV2 and TRBJ2-2, is EPEVTQTPSHQVTQMGQEVILRCVPISNHLYFYWYRQILGQKVEFLVSFYNNEISEKSEIFDDQFSVERPDGSNFTLKIRSTKLEDSAMYFCASSPSAGATGELFFGEGSRLTVL.

This sequence joins TRBV19 and TRBJ2-3, with D uncertain. Trimming removed 5 bases at V and 3 bases at J, with 15 bases between. The CDR3 extends over 15 amino acids. The germline V gene has CDR1 LNHDA and CDR2 SQIVND (reference sequence). CDR3 loop: CASSLFNLRTDTQYF. The CDR3 DNA sequence: TGTGCCAGTAGTCTCTTCAACTTAAGAACAGATACGCAGTATTTT.